Given below is one T cell receptor beta chain in context. Its antigen is not identified. One junction end does not reproduce the germline sequence, and a read error may be involved. At the DNA level, this CDR3 is encoded by other sequences in the same sample as well. These data come from a study of shared clonotypes between healthy human individuals. Study-wide results and limits: Unshared clonotypes carried lower generation probabilities than those common to all four donors. Sequencing of the sorted subsets was shown by rarefaction to be incomplete despite large depth.

Running of the assay took place at deep level. Clones were sequenced by immunoSEQ multiplex PCR, and TCRdb holds only the in-frame ones, with some missing. This repertoire shows 1,100,000 or so clones, approximately 80% found once; its top ten account for 0.52%. The CDR3 has 12 residues. The germline V gene encodes CDR1 SQVTM and CDR2 ANQGSEA. Sequencing was done on a sample of memory CD4+ T cells from PBMCs. Sample subset: CD45RA-negative fraction. The origin of this receptor is a young man in good health. Some clones in this sample may be carry-over from other donors' samples. The rearrangement links TRBV29-1 to TRBJ1-3, with a weak D call TRBD1 (5 bases). This CDR3 reads CSVEDSGNTIYF. The CDR3 DNA is TGCAGCGTCGAAGACAGCGGAAACACCATATATTTT.